This T cell receptor (beta chain) originates from a study of blood T cell repertoires in COVID-19. The wider study: Spain, Italy and the United States supplied samples that represented acute and convalescent COVID-19. PBMCs, B-cell-depleted T cells, or T cells were the source of the cDNA or gDNA that made up the material.

This CDR3 has 14 amino acids. The V end lost 4 bases, the J end lost 4 bases, and 13 bases lay between the germline ends. CDR1 is MNHEY and CDR2 is SVGAGI in the germline V gene. Study processing details: Using reference gene primer amplification, nucleated cell counts were estimated. Assay used: immunoSEQ multiplex PCR; TCRdb lists only in-frame clones, some missing. D and trimming were read from the DNA, whereas the V and J calls and clone size are those reported in that table. The table records 100,000 to 120,000 clones, 80% to 90% of them present only once. Details on this clone: This same CDR3 is encoded by further DNA sequences in the sample.

Input material: peripheral blood. The V and J genes are TRBV6-5 and TRBJ2-5; D might be TRBD2 (6 bases). This TCR came from a man aged 40-55 years with acute or convalescent COVID-19. The CDR3 here is CASSFGQGGETQYF. The CDR3 DNA is TGTGCCAGCAGTTTTGGGCAGGGAGGAGAGACCCAGTACTTC.